This TCR beta chain was profiled in a study of cytomegalovirus exposure and HLA in healthy donors. Study results and limitations: TCR sequences were mostly rare, though some public TCRs occurred in many donors.

The study ran its PCR with 60 Vbeta and 13 Jbeta primers. Here immunoSEQ multiplex PCR was the method, and the copy in TCRdb shows in-frame clones only, minus some. Of 100,000 or so clones listed, roughly 85% were seen once; the top ten hold about 3.7%. Concerning this clone: The antigen is unknown.

Unmatched junction bases numbered 7, after V lost 4 bases and J lost 4 bases. The CDR3 loop spans 16 amino acids. Looked up from germline, CDR1 is LNHDA and CDR2 is SQIVND (reference sequence). The clonotype comes from a man aged 25-45 years in good health and CMV-seronegative. The rearrangement links TRBV19 to TRBJ2-7; 13 positions match TRBD2. Sequenced sample: PBMCs. In DNA, the CDR3 is TGTGCCAGTAGTACTTCCGGGACTAGCGGGGTATACGAGCAGTACTTC. Translation gives CASSTSGTSGVYEQYF. Together with reference TRBV19 and TRBJ2-7, the CDR3 gives the full variable domain: DGGITQSPKYLFRKEGQNVTLSCEQNLNHDAMYWYRQDPGQGLRLIYYSQIVNDFQKGDIAEGYSVSREKKESFPLTVTSAQKNPTAFYLCASSTSGTSGVYEQYFGPGTRLTVT.